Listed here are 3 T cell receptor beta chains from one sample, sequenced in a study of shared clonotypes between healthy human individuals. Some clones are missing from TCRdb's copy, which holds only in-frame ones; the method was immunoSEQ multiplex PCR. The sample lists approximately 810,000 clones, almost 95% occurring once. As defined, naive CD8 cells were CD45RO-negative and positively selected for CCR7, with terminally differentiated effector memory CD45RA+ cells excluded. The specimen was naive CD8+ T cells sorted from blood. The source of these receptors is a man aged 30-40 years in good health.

The CDR3 spells CASSLAGDPGGTEAFF. The CDR3 region has the DNA TGTGCCAGCAGCTTAGCGGGAGACCCGGGGGGCACTGAAGCTTTCTTT. The chain recombines TRBV7-2 with TRBJ1-1, with D perhaps TRBD1 (5 bases). CDR1 and CDR2 from the germline V gene are SGHTA and FQGNSA. The ends were cut back, 0 bases at V and 4 bases at J, with 15 bases in the middle. This CDR3 is 16 amino acids long.

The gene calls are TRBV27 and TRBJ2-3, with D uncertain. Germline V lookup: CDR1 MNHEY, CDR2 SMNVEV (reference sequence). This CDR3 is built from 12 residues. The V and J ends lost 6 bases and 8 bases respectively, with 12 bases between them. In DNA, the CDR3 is TGTGCCAGCAGCCGACCCACCGGTACGCAGTATTTT. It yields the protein CASSRPTGTQYF.

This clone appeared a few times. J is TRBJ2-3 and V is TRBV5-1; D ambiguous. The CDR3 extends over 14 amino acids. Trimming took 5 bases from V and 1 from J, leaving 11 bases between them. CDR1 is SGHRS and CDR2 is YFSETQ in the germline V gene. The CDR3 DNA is TGCGCCAGCAGAACCCCGTCGGGCACAGATACGCAGTATTTT. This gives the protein CASRTPSGTDTQYF.